Below, one T cell receptor (beta chain) is given with its context. What it recognizes is unknown. The data are from a study of T cell repertoires in cytomegalovirus infection. TCRdb fed the reads into MiXCR, producing one record per CDR3 protein. Of about 130,000 distinct CDR3 sequences in the sample, more than 25% are singletons; the top ten hold around 54%. Study-level findings and limits: What dominated the ex vivo response were HLA-C-restricted CMV-specific TCR beta clonotypes.

This clonotype was sampled from a human donor in good health (CMV status not recorded). Some clones in this sample may be carry-over from other donors' samples. The material sequenced was CD8+ T cells from cultured PBMCs, taken from culture after CMV antigen stimulation.

CDR3 sequence (DNA): TGTGCCAGCAGCCAAGTTGCAGGCCACGAGCAGTACTTC. Translation: CASSQVAGHEQYF. The genes are TRBV4-2 and TRBJ2-7, with D hard to call. V shed 1 base and J shed 5 bases, with 9 bases lying between them. The germline V gene has CDR1 LGHNA and CDR2 YNFKEQ. The CDR3 extends over 13 amino acids.